The text below deals with one T cell receptor (beta chain). This clonotype showed up many times. No cognate antigen has been identified for it. No base-level quality is on record; no much larger clone is a single base apart. The library was generated by PCR. The sequencing machine was an Illumina HiSeq 2500. Molecular barcoding was employed in the preparation of TCR libraries, with unique molecular identifiers being used to normalize TCRbeta repertoire quantification. TCRdb trimmed the raw reads at Q25, called clones with MiXCR and kept productive beta chains. Each entry merges the rows of one CDR3 protein and shows their most common DNA and genes. The table for this sample lists 230,000 or so distinct CDR3 sequences; about 9.6% of them were counted only once. Jointly, the top ten make up about 4.8% of the sample. The CDR3 covers 13 residues, taking in both the cysteine and the phenylalanine. CDR3 DNA only is kept here, 39 bases in frame from base 1. Via the germline V gene (reference sequence), CDR1 is SGHAT and CDR2 FQDESV. The V end loses 5 bases and the J end loses 2 bases, and a stretch of 10 bases separates them.

The record originates from a study of T-cell reconstitution after alpha-beta-depleted transplantation in children (dated by TCRdb to about 2016). Regarding the complete study: Using TCR repertoire profiling, the study followed T-cell immune reconstitution in a quantitative way in children after TCRalphabeta/CD19-depleted allogeneic hematopoietic cell transplantation.

This receptor was taken from a human donor who donated a stem cell graft to a child with SCID. The input for sequencing was PBMCs from the stem cell graft donor, taken from the stem cell graft. The rearrangement combines TRBV11-1 with TRBJ2-7; the D gene is perhaps TRBD1, on 6 matching bases. This receptor carries the CDR3 CASSPTGPYEQYF. The DNA is as follows: TGTGCCAGCAGCCCGACAGGACCCTACGAGCAGTACTTC.